This T cell receptor (beta chain) was retrieved from a study of read filtering for tumor transcriptome and immune sequencing. This clonotype has ten or more counts. Its antigen is unknown. V was pared by 0 bases and J by 7 bases, with 13 bases between. This CDR3 contains 15 residues. CDR1 and CDR2 from the germline V gene are LGHDT and YNNKEL (reference sequence). Whole-study results and caveats: Around 80% of IR-seq clonotypes had a single read, yet these held approximately 3.5% of reads.

Molecular barcoded adaptors covering alpha/delta and beta/gamma chains were used on 400 ng RNA. One entry per CDR3 protein results from TCRdb running MiXCR on the reads. This table has some 120,000 distinct CDR3 sequences, under 15% appearing once. The sequenced sample was a population of CD138-negative cells sorted from bone marrow. V gene TRBV3-1 combines with J gene TRBJ1-5; D gene unclear. This TCR was sampled from a donor over 35 with multiple myeloma. This CDR3 reads CASSQDGLTTQPQHF. CDR3 nucleotides: TGTGCCAGCAGCCAAGATGGGCTCACGACACAGCCCCAGCATTTT.